These T cell receptor beta chains were read from a single sample in a study of cytomegalovirus exposure and HLA in healthy donors. Clones were read by immunoSEQ multiplex PCR, and TCRdb kept only the in-frame ones, dropping some. There are some 120,000 clones in the sample; about 8.5% occur only once, and less than 7% lies in the top ten. The material sequenced was PBMCs. The receptors were sampled from a man aged 40-49 years in good health and CMV-seronegative. Both conserved end residues are part of each CDR3. The D gene is left open where the match is weak. Expanded clones get a size class; other rows say once, few or many, or leave the size out.

j_gene,v_gene,abundance,d_gene,CDR3aa
TRBJ1-6,TRBV6-6,few,.,CASSWGGNSPLHF
TRBJ2-7,TRBV6-5,few,TRBD1,CASSSRGYEQYF
TRBJ1-1,TRBV12-5,few,.,CASGYGNTEAFF
TRBJ2-2,TRBV9,few,.,CASSVGGRQAGELFF
TRBJ1-2,TRBV11-2,few,.,CASSLVGDGYGYTF
TRBJ2-3,TRBV11-3,.,TRBD2,CASSPRTSGGSDTQYF
TRBJ2-3,TRBV10-2,many,TRBD2,CASSSGGADTQYF
TRBJ2-2,TRBV7-6,.,.,CASSISGGGTGELFF
TRBJ1-1,TRBV13,few,.,CASSFGGAHREAFF
TRBJ1-5,TRBV19,few,.,CASSTQTGAGVDYSNQPQHF
TRBJ2-3,TRBV11-2,few,TRBD1,CASSLAPGTGVADTQYF
TRBJ2-7,TRBV27,few,TRBD1,CASSDRDEQYF
TRBJ2-1,TRBV2,few,TRBD1,CASSPYPGGSEQFF
TRBJ1-4,TRBV29-1,.,TRBD1,CSVGQGANEKLFF
TRBJ1-1,TRBV5-1,.,TRBD1,CASSLGQGGGTEAFF
TRBJ1-2,TRBV7-9,few,.,CASSLDGGSPPNYGYTF
TRBJ1-4,TRBV16,few,.,CASSYSWGRNEKLFF
TRBJ2-5,TRBV5-6,.,TRBD1,CASSYGQGTETQYF
TRBJ2-2,TRBV11-2,.,.,CASSPGFENTGELFF
TRBJ1-6,TRBV4-1,.,TRBD1,CASSQDRGQASPLHF
TRBJ1-2,TRBV6-1,.,.,CASTDQGSYGYTF
TRBJ2-2,TRBV13,few,.,CASSLGRAGGELFF
TRBJ2-3,TRBV5-1,few,TRBD2,CASSPVASGSTDTQYF
TRBJ2-2,TRBV6-1,.,.,CASRPQGVGELFF
TRBJ2-5,TRBV5-1,.,.,CASSLQGFETQYF
TRBJ2-1,TRBV6-5,few,.,CASSYSSPGPNEQFF
TRBJ1-5,TRBV2,few,.,CASSLRSVQPQHF
TRBJ2-1,TRBV9,.,TRBD2,CASSPTSGLYNEQFF
TRBJ2-7,TRBV7-6,few,.,CASSFLERGHEQYF
TRBJ2-3,TRBV30,few,TRBD1,CACGQGEDTQYF
TRBJ2-7,TRBV27,.,.,CASSSGESHEQYF
TRBJ2-5,TRBV28,few,.,CASSYSGTGILETQYF
TRBJ2-3,TRBV27,.,TRBD2,CASGRLAGTDTQYF
TRBJ1-5,TRBV28,few,.,CASISSNQPQHF
TRBJ2-5,TRBV5-1,.,.,CASSYLASQETQYF
TRBJ2-3,TRBV5-1,few,TRBD2,CASSFFTPFRGVQDTQYF
TRBJ2-3,TRBV4-2,.,TRBD2,CASSQDQAGARRFTDTQYF
TRBJ1-2,TRBV9,.,.,CASSPVGRASEGYTF
TRBJ2-7,TRBV6-6,few,TRBD1,CASSQGQAYEQYF
TRBJ1-6,TRBV7-2,few,TRBD1,CASSRPGGNSPLHF
TRBJ1-1,TRBV6-5,.,TRBD1,CASSKTGMAEAFF
TRBJ1-1,TRBV18,.,.,CASSPQATENTEAFF
TRBJ2-1,TRBV11-2,.,TRBD2,CASSPDGLAHYNEQFF
TRBJ1-1,TRBV2,.,TRBD1,CASSDGTGVGTEAFF
TRBJ1-5,TRBV27,few,.,CASSSSGFNQPQHF
TRBJ2-1,TRBV14,few,.,CASSQATYNEQFF